The source of this T cell receptor beta chain is a study of Graves' ophthalmopathy and Graves' hyperthyroidism. Turning to the study itself: Peripheral blood was gathered at first diagnosis, ahead of any treatment whatsoever.

Study results and caveats: The majority of expanded thyroid clonotypes above 0.001 frequency also occurred in blood. The model flagged ophthalmopathy progression at 65% to 71% sensitivity and 72% to 85% specificity.

CDR3 regions of TCR beta were amplified from RNA transcripts. In the first round, RT-PCR was carried out with HTBI primers, and a multiplex PCR formed the second round. MiXCR, applied by TCRdb to the multiplex PCR reads, yields one record per CDR3 protein. Of about 740,000 distinct CDR3 sequences in the sample, roughly 40% were seen once. Trimming shortened V by 1 base and J by 0 bases, and 9 bases separated the two germline ends. The CDR3 length is 15 residues. Germline loops: CDR1 LGHNA, CDR2 YSLEER. In the case of this clonotype: Antigen unknown.

PBMCs were isolated from an approximately 10 ml sample of fresh peripheral blood. This clonotype originated in an adult man with Graves' ophthalmopathy. The chain recombines TRBV4-3 with TRBJ1-2; unclear D gene. Sequenced input: peripheral blood. The CDR3 bases are TGCGCCAGCAGCCAAGTATATGGGGCTAACTATGGCTACACCTTC. Its translation: CASSQVYGANYGYTF.